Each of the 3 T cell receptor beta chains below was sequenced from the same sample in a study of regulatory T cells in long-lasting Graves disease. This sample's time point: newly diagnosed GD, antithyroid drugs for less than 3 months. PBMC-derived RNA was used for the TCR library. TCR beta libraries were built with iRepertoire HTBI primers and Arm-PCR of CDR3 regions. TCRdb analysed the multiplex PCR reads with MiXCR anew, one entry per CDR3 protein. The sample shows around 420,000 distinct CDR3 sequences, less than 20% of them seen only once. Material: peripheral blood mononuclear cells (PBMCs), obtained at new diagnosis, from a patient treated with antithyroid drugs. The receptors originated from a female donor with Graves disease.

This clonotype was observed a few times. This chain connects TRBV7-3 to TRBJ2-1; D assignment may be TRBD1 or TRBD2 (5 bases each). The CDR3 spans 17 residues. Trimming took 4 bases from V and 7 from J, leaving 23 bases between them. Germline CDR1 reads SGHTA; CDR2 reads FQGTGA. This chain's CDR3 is CASSSRGASSRLNEQFF. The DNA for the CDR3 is TGTGCCAGCAGCTCACGTGGGGCTAGCAGCAGGTTAAATGAGCAGTTCTTC. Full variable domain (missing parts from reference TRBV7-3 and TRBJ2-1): GAGVSQTPSNKVTEKGKYVELRCDPISGHTALYWYRQSLGQGPEFLIYFQGTGAADDSGLPNDRFFAVRPEGSVSTLKIQRTERGDSAVYLCASSSRGASSRLNEQFFGPGTRLTVL.

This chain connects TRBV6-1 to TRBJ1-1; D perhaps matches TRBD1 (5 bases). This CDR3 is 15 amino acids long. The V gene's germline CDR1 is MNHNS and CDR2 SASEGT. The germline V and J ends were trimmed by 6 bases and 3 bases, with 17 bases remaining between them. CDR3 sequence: CASSPLWGEYTEAFF. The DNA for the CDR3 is TGTGCCAGCAGCCCCCTGTGGGGGGAGTACACTGAAGCTTTCTTT.

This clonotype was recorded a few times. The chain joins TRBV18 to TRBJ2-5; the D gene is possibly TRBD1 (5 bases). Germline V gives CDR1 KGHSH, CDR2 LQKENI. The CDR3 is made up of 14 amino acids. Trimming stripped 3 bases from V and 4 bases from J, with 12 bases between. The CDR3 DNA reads TGTGCCAGCTCACCCCAAGCAGGGCCAGAGACCCAGTACTTC. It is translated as CASSPQAGPETQYF. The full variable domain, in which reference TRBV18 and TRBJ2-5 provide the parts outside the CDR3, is NAGVMQNPRHLVRRRGQEARLRCSPMKGHSHVYWYRQLPEEGLKFMVYLQKENIIDESGMPKERFSAEFPKEGPSILRIQQVVRGDSAAYFCASSPQAGPETQYFGPGTRLLVL.